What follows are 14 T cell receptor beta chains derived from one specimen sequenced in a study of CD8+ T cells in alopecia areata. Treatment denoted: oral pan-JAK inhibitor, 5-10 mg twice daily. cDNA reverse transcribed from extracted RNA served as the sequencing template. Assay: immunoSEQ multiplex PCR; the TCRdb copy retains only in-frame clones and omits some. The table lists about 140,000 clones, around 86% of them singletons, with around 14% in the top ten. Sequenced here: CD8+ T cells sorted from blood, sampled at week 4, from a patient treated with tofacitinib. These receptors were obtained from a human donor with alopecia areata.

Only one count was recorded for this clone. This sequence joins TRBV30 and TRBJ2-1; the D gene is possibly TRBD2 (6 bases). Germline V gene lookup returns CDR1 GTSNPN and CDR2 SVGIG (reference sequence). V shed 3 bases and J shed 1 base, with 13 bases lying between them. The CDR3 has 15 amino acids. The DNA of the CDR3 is TGTGCCTGGAGGGACTCGGAGGGGTCCTACAATGAGCAGTTCTTC. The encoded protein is CAWRDSEGSYNEQFF.

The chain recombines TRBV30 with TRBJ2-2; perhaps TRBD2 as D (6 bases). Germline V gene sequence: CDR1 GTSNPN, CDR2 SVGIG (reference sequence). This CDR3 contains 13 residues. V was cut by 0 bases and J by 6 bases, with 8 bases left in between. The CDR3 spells CAWSVTSPGELFF. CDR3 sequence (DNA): TGTGCCTGGAGTGTAACTAGCCCCGGGGAGCTGTTTTTT.

CDR3 sequence (DNA): TGTGCCAGCCTGCAGGGCAGGTACGAGCAGTACTTC. Its translation is CASLQGRYEQYF. The genes are TRBV7-2 and TRBJ2-7; tentative D call: TRBD1 (5 bases). Deletions cut 8 bases from V and 4 bases from J, with 12 bases between. CDR1 and CDR2 (germline): SGHTA, FQGNSA. The CDR3 runs 12 residues.

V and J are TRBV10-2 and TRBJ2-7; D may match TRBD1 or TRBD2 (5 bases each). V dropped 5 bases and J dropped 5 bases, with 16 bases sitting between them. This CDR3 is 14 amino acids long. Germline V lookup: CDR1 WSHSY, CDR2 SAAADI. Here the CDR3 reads CASSPSAEGHEQYF. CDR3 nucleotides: TGCGCCAGCAGTCCTTCGGCTGAGGGGCACGAGCAGTACTTC.

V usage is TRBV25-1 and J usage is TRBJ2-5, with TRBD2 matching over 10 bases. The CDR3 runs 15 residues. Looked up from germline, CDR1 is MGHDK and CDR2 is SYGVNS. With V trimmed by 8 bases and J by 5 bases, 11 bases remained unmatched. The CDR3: CASAGASGSEETQYF. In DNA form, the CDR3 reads TGTGCCAGCGCCGGGGCTAGCGGGAGTGAGGAGACCCAGTACTTC. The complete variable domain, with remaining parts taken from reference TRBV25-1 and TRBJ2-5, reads EADIYQTPRYLVIGTGKKITLECSQTMGHDKMYWYQQDPGMELHLIHYSYGVNSTEKGDLSSESTVSRIRTEHFPLTLESARPSHTSQYLCASAGASGSEETQYFGPGTRLLVL.

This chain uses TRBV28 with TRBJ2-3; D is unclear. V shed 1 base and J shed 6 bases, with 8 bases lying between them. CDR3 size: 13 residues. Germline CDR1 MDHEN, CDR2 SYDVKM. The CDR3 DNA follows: TGTGCCAGCAGTTTATTGATCGACGATACGCAGTATTTT. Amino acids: CASSLLIDDTQYF.

Written as DNA, the CDR3 is TGTGCCAGCAGCGAATCCGGGACAGGGGTGTACGAGCAGTACTTC. Translating gives CASSESGTGVYEQYF. V is TRBV9 and J is TRBJ2-7, with 10 bases lining up with TRBD1. V trimming: 3 bases; J trimming: 4 bases; junction bases outside the gene matches: 7. Germline CDR1 and CDR2: SGDLS and YYNGEE. The CDR3 spans 15 residues.

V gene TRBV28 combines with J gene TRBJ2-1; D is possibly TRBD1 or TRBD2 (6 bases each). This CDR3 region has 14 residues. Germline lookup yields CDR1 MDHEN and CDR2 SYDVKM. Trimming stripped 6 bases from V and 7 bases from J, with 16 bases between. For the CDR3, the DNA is TGTGCCAGCAGCTCGACTAGGAGGGGGAATGAGCAGTTCTTC. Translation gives CASSSTRRGNEQFF.

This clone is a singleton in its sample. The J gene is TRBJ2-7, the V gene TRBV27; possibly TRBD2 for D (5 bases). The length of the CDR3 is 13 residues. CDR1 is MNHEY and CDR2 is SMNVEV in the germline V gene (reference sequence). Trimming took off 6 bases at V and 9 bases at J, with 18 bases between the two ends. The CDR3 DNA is TGTGCCAGCAGACGGACGGGAATACGAGGGCAGTACTTC. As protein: CASRRTGIRGQYF.

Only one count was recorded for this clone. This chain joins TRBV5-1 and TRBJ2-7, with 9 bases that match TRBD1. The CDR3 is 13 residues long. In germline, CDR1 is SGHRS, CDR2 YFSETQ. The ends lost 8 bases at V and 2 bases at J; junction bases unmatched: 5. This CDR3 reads CASATGGPYEQYF. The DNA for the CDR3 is TGCGCCAGTGCTACAGGGGGCCCCTACGAGCAGTACTTC.

CDR3 in DNA: TGTGCCAGCAGCCCCAGACTAGCGGTGAACACCGGGGAGCTGTTTTTT. Translation gives CASSPRLAVNTGELFF. The rearrangement links TRBV7-9 to TRBJ2-2, with 9 bases aligning to TRBD2. The V gene's germline CDR1 is SEHNR and CDR2 FQNEAQ (reference sequence). This CDR3 region has 16 residues. Losses at the gene ends were 5 bases for V and 1 base for J; bases not matched to a gene: 5.

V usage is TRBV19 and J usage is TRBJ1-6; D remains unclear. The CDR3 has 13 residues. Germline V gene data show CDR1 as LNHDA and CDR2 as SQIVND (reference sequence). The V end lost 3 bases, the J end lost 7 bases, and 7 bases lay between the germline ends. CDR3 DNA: TGTGCCAGTAGTATGTATGGGAATTCACCCCTCCACTTT. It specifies CASSMYGNSPLHF.

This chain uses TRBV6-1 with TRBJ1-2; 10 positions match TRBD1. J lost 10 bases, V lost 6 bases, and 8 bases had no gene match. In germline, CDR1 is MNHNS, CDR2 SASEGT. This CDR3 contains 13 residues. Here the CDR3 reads CASRPRDRGYYTF. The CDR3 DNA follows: TGTGCCAGCAGACCCCGGGACAGGGGCTACTACACCTTC.

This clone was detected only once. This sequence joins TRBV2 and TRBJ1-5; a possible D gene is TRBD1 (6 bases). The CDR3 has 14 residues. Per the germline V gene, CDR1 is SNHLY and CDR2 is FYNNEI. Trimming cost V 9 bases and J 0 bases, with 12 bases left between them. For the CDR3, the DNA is TGTGCCAGTACTGGACAGTATAGCAATCAGCCCCAGCATTTT. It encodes CASTGQYSNQPQHF.